This TCR beta chain was retrieved from a study of memory CD4+ T cells and cytomegalovirus serostatus (dated by TCRdb to about 2019). Looking at the study overall: A total of some 35 healthy Belgian adults, of whom 9 were CMV seropositive and about 24 were CMV seronegative, were included in the cohort. CD4+ memory TCRbeta repertoires of a Belgian cohort with known cytomegalovirus serostatus were sequenced in order to replicate a published TCR-based CMV serostatus classifier.

Via the germline V gene (reference sequence), CDR1 is PRHDT and CDR2 FYEKMQ. Trimming takes 2 bases from V and 0 bases from J, and the germline ends sit 12 bases apart. Reading from cysteine to phenylalanine, the CDR3 counts 16 amino acids. The DNA shown is the 48-base CDR3, in frame from base 1. The Quick-DNA Microprep Kit was used to extract genomic DNA from the sorted cells. Amplification of TCRbeta DNA was done with the immunoSEQ hsTCRbeta kit, following the protocol from the manufacturer. TCRbeta libraries were sequenced on an Illumina MiSeq instrument. Per the original workflow: Removing out-of-frame sequences left 2,204,828 distinct TCRbeta sequences, an average of approximately 61,000 per individual. Two values were used to score each individual: the count of 150 to 200 previously reported CMV-associated TCRbeta sequences and the total count of productive distinct TCRbeta sequences. A beta-binomial model was reimplemented in Python, and scikit-learn random forests with default parameters were trained on data from the US cohort. On the Belgian cohort, classifier performance was reported as the median AUC, along with percentile confidence intervals, across 10,000 bootstrap iterations. TCRdb mirrors the immuneACCESS table, restricted to in-frame sequences. Some clones are absent from its copies; in checked studies, under half trace to an unresolved V gene, and the reason for the others is unknown. From that table come the V and J calls and clone size; the DNA was used to work out D and trimming. The table for this sample lists 45,000 to 60,000 clones; approximately 78% of them were counted only once. The leading ten clones occupy approximately 0.7% of the sample.

The study at large found these results: A median bootstrapped AUC of 0.95 with a 95% CI of 0.76-1.00 was achieved on the Belgian cohort by the original-framework classifier. The results were interpreted as suggesting that the CMV-associated TCR signature is mostly present in the CD4+ memory repertoire. Among the 150 to 200 previously reported CMV-associated TCRbeta sequences, over 65 showed up in the CD4+ memory repertoires, with each one found in between one and five individuals. Only CD4+CD45RO+ memory cells were sequenced, in contrast to the original study, which included naive and memory CD4+ and CD8+ populations. For CMV serostatus prediction, a median bootstrapped AUC of about 0.94 was reached with the original framework, and a median bootstrapped AUC of roughly 0.89 was reached with a US-trained random forest.

Notes on this clone: The target of this receptor is not known. No quality values exist for individual bases; no much larger clone is one base distant.

Single viable CD3+CD4+CD8-CD45RO+ cells were sorted as memory CD4+ T cells on a FACSAria II. To determine CMV serostatus, a Roche Elecsys assay was used that detects serum IgG against CMV pp150, pp28, p38 and p52. After thawing, total CD4+ T cells were enriched by positive selection with CD4 magnetic microbeads. The samples came from a separate study whose specific focus was interrogating the CD4+ T cell memory repertoire. Following standard operating procedures, peripheral blood mononuclear cells were isolated and cryopreserved, while serum was kept at -80 degrees C. CD3-PerCP (BW264/56), CD4-APC (RPA-T4), CD45RO-PE (UCHT1) and CD8-Pacific Orange (3B5) antibodies were used for staining, and non-viable cells were excluded with Sytox blue.

This receptor chain uses TRBV13 and TRBJ2-3, with a tentative D gene TRBD2 over 6 matching bases. Sequencing input: memory CD4+ T cells from blood. This TCR derives from an adult in good health and CMV-seronegative. The CDR3 reads CASSLTAGTSTDTQYF. DNA sequence: TGTGCCAGCAGCTTAACCGCCGGGACTAGCACAGATACGCAGTATTTT.